This TCR beta chain is from a study of T-cell reconstitution after alpha-beta-depleted transplantation in children. Unique molecular identifiers were used to barcode this TCRbeta library. TCRdb called the PCR reads again in MiXCR, with one record for every CDR3 protein. The data show about 130,000 distinct CDR3 sequences, approximately 8.7% seen once. This clonotype was detected many times. The germline gives CDR1 SQVTM, CDR2 ANQGSEA. With 6 bases removed from V and 5 bases from J, the gap between germline ends came to 15 bases. The length of the CDR3 is 13 residues. This TCR was sampled from a girl under two years old who had a stem cell transplant for combined immunodeficiency, so the T cells may come from the graft donor. The chain links TRBV29-1 to TRBJ2-3, with D unclear. This specimen was PBMCs, mostly from graft donor cells, taken 180 days after TCRalphabeta/CD19-depleted stem cell transplant. CDR3 nucleotide sequence: TGCAGCGTCCAAAACGCAAATCAAGATACGCAGTATTTT. It codes for CSVQNANQDTQYF.